This T cell receptor (beta chain) was sequenced for a study of blood T cell repertoires in COVID-19. Study background: Acute-phase and convalescent COVID-19 samples originated in the United States, Italy and Spain.

Participants were aged about 18 to 89 years from some 24 US areas. In Cohort 3, a recovered donor had either two negative PCRs, clearance, or symptom resolution. How the authors handled the data: By means of reference gene primer amplification, nucleated cell counts were estimated. Libraries were prepared by immunoSEQ multiplex PCR; TCRdb keeps only in-frame clonotypes and omits some of them. The V and J calls and the clone size are those of that table, but D and trimming were determined from the DNA. The sample shows about 390,000 clones, around nine tenths of them seen only once. CDR1 is SGHRS and CDR2 is YFSETQ in the germline V gene. This CDR3 comprises 14 residues. Trimming cost V 5 bases and J 3 bases, with 13 bases left between them.

The sequenced sample was PBMCs or T cells enriched from blood (not recorded which). This receptor was taken from a woman between 50 and 59 years old who had recovered from COVID-19. The chain links TRBV5-1 to TRBJ2-3; the D gene is possibly TRBD2 (6 bases). The CDR3 here is CASSPRGITDTQYF. CDR3 DNA sequence: TGCGCCAGCAGTCCTCGGGGGATAACAGATACGCAGTATTTT.